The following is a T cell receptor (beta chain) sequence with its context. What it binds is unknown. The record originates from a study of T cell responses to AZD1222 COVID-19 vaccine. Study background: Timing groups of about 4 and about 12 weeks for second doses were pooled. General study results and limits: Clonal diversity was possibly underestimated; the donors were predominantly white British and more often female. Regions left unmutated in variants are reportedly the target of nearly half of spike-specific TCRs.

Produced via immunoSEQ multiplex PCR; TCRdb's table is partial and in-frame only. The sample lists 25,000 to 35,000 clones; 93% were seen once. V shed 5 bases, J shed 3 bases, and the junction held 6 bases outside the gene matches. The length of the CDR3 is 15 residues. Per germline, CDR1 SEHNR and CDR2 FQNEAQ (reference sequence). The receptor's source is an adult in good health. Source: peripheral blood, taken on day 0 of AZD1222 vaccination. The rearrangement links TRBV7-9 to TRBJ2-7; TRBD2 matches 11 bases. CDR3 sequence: CASSPTTSGSYEQYF. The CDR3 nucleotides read TGTGCCAGCAGCCCAACTACTAGCGGGAGCTACGAGCAGTACTTC.